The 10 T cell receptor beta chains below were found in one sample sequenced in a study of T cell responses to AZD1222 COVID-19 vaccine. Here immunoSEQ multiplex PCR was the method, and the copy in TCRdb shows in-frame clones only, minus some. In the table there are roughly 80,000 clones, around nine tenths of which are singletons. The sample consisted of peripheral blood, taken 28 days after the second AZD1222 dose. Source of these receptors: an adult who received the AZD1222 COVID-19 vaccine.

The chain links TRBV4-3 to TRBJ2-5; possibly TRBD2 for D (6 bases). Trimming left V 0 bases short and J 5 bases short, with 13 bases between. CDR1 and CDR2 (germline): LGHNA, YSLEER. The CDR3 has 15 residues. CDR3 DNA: TGCGCCAGCAGCCAAGATCCAGGGAGCGGGGAGACCCAGTACTTC. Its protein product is CASSQDPGSGETQYF.

The CDR3 is CASSPGGGTGELFF. The CDR3 nucleotides read TGTGCCAGCAGCCCCGGGGGCGGTACCGGGGAGCTGTTTTTT. The chain recombines TRBV6-4 with TRBJ2-2; perhaps D is TRBD1 or TRBD2 (6 bases each). CDR1 and CDR2 (germline): MRHNA, SNTAGT. The V end lost 6 bases, the J end lost 5 bases, and 13 bases lay between the germline ends. This CDR3 is 14 amino acids long.

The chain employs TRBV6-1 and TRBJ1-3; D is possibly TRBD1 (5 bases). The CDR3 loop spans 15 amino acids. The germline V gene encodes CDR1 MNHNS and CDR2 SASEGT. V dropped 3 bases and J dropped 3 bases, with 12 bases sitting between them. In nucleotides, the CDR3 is TGTGCCAGCAGTGAGCAGGGCGGTGATGGAAACACCATATATTTT. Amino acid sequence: CASSEQGGDGNTIYF.

The DNA for the CDR3 is TGTGCCAGCAGTGAAACCCCAGGGTCCTACGAGCAGTACTTC. This encodes CASSETPGSYEQYF. The chain recombines TRBV6-1 with TRBJ2-7; the D gene is possibly TRBD1 (5 bases). The germline V gene encodes CDR1 MNHNS and CDR2 SASEGT. The CDR3 is 14 amino acids. Trimming removed 2 bases from V and 1 base from J, with 9 bases in between.

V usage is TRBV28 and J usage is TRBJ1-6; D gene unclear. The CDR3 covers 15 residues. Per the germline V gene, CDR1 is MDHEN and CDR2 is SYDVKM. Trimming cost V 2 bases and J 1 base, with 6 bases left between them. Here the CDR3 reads CASSLGVSYNSPLHF. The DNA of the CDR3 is TGTGCCAGCAGTTTAGGGGTGTCCTATAATTCACCCCTCCACTTT.

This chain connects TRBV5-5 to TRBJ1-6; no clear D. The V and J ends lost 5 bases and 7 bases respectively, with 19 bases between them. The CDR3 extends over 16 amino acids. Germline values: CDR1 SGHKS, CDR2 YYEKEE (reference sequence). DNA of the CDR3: TGTGCCAGCAGTTTCGAGGGCCCCGCGACAAATTCACCCCTCCACTTT. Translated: CASSFEGPATNSPLHF.

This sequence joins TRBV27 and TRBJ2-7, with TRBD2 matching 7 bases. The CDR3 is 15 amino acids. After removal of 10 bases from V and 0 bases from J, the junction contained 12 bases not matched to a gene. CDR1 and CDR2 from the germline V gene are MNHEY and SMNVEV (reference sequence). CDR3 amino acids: CAIPLRGRSSYEQYF. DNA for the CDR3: TGTGCCATTCCCTTGCGGGGGAGGAGCTCCTACGAGCAGTACTTC.

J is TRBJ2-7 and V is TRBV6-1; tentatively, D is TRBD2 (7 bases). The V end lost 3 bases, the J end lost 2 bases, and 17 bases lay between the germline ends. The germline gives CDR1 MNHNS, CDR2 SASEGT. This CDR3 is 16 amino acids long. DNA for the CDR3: TGTGCCAGCAGTGATGGGAGGGGGACTACAACCTACGAGCAGTACTTC. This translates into CASSDGRGTTTYEQYF.

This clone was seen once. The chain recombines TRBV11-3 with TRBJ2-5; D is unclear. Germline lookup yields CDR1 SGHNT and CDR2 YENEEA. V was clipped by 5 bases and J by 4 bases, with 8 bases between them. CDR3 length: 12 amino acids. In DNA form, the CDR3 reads TGTGCCAGCAGCCCGATGGCAGAGACCCAGTACTTC. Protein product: CASSPMAETQYF. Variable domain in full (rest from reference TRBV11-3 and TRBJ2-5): EAGVVQSPRYKIIEKKQPVAFWCNPISGHNTLYWYLQNLGQGPELLIRYENEEAVDDSQLPKDRFSAERLKGVDSTLKIQPAELGDSAVYLCASSPMAETQYFGPGTRLLVL.

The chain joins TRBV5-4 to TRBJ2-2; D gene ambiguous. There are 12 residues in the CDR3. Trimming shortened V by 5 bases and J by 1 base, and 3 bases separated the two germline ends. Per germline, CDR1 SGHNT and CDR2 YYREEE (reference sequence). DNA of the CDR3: TGTGCCAGCAGATGGAACACCGGGGAGCTGTTTTTT. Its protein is CASRWNTGELFF. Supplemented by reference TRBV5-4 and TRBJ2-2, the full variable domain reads ETGVTQSPTHLIKTRGQQVTLRCSSQSGHNTVSWYQQALGQGPQFIFQYYREEENGRGNFPPRFSGLQFPNYSSELNVNALELDDSALYLCASRWNTGELFFGEGSRLTVL.